Included here is one T cell receptor (beta chain) sequence, with context. In the original workflow: Estimates of nucleated cell counts were drawn from the amplification of reference gene primers. Sequenced by immunoSEQ multiplex PCR; TCRdb stores in-frame clones only, minus some. For V, J and clone size, that table is used; D and trimming come from the DNA. The sample shows about 220,000 clones, about 79% of them seen only once. The data were obtained in a study of blood T cell repertoires in COVID-19. Study at large: There were acute and convalescent COVID-19 samples, and they came from the United States, Italy and Spain. PBMCs, B-cell-depleted T cells, or T cells were the source of the cDNA or gDNA that made up the material.

Participants' reported clinical history set cohort assignment. This CDR3 is built from 15 residues. Germline CDR1 reads SGHDT; CDR2 reads YYEEEE. V lost 3 bases and J lost 2, with 13 bases in between. The sequence came from a woman in her 40s with acute COVID-19. Sequences were obtained from PBMCs or T cells enriched from blood (not recorded which). This chain joins TRBV5-6 and TRBJ2-3; D possibly corresponds to TRBD1 (6 bases). CDR3 region: CASSSARQVTDTQYF. Written as DNA, the CDR3 is TGTGCCAGCAGCTCCGCCAGACAGGTCACAGATACGCAGTATTTT.